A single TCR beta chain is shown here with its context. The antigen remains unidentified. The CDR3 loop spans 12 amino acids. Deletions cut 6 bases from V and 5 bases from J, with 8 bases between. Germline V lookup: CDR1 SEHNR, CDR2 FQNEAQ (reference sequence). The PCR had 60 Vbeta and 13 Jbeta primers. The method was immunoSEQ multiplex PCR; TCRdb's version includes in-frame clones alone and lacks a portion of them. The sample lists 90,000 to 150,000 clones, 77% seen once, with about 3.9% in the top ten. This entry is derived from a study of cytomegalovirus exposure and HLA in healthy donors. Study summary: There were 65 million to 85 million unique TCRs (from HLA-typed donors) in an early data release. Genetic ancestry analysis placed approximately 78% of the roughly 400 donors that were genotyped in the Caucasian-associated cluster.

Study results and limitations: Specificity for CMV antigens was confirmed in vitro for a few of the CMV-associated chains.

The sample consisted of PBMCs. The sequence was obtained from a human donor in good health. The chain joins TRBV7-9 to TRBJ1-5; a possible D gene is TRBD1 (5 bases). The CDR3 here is CASSIQDQPQHF. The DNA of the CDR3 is TGTGCCAGCAGTATACAGGATCAGCCCCAGCATTTT.